This TCR beta chain was retrieved from a study of healthy donors' naive CD4 and CD8 T cells. In its sample, this clonotype was seen a few times. A linear amplification protocol produced the TCR libraries from around 500 ng of total RNA. In TCRdb, the reads were re-called with MiXCR into one record per CDR3 protein. The sample lists some 190,000 distinct CDR3 sequences, about four fifths occurring once. Germline CDR1 is SQVTM and CDR2 is ANQGSEA. With 3 bases clipped from V and 4 bases from J, the junction kept 5 bases outside the gene matches. This CDR3 spans 13 amino acids. This receptor was taken from a pool of human donors in good health; the sample pools cells from several healthy donors. Sequencing was performed on naive CD4+ and CD8+ T cells sorted from blood, pooled from several donors. The rearrangement joins TRBV29-1 to TRBJ1-1; 7 nucleotides agree with TRBD1. This chain's CDR3 is CSVEIQGTTEAFF. In nucleotides, the CDR3 is TGCAGCGTTGAGATACAGGGGACCACTGAAGCTTTCTTT.